Below are 16 T cell receptor beta chains sequenced from a single sample in a study of type 1 and type 2 diabetes patients. PCR was run on genomic DNA. The TCR beta CDR3 region was amplified using 30 forward and 13 reverse primers. MiXCR was run by TCRdb on the multiplex PCR reads, yielding one entry per CDR3 protein. The sample holds 250,000 or so distinct CDR3 sequences, 40% to 50% seen once. The sequencing sample was made of peripheral blood mononuclear cells (PBMCs). The receptors here all came from a man aged 18 to 29 with type 2 diabetes.

The chain employs TRBV20-1 and TRBJ1-1; D gene uncertain. V dropped 1 base and J dropped 2 bases, with 14 bases sitting between them. The germline V gene has CDR1 DFQATT and CDR2 SNEGSKA (reference sequence). The CDR3 is 15 residues long. The CDR3 nucleotides read TGCAGTGCTAGAGTAGGGATGTTTGTTAACACTGAAGCTTTCTTT. It specifies CSARVGMFVNTEAFF.

This clonotype has more than one count but fewer than ten. This chain joins TRBV12-3 or TRBV12-4 and TRBJ2-5, with 13 bases fitting TRBD2. V was pared by 0 bases and J by 3 bases, with 1 base of the junction left unmatched. This CDR3 has 16 residues. The CDR3 here is CASSLATSGGEETQYF. The CDR3 region has the DNA TGTGCCAGCAGTTTAGCAACTAGCGGGGGGGAAGAGACCCAGTACTTC.

The rearrangement uses TRBV12-3 or TRBV12-4 and TRBJ1-2; maybe TRBD1 (6 bases). V shed 6 bases and J shed 6 bases, with 20 bases lying between them. The CDR3 totals 15 residues. CDR3 DNA sequence: TGTGCCAGCAGCCCCACAGGGAGCCAGATTAATGGCTACACCTTC. Translation gives CASSPTGSQINGYTF.

The J gene is TRBJ2-1, the V gene TRBV15, with D possibly matching TRBD2 (6 bases). Trimming took 8 bases from V and 0 from J, leaving 17 bases between them. Germline assignment: CDR1 LNHNV and CDR2 YYDKDF (reference sequence). The CDR3 covers 16 residues. CDR3 in DNA: TGTGCCACCGGGGGGTATCAGGCAACCTCCTACAATGAGCAGTTCTTC. Protein: CATGGYQATSYNEQFF.

This chain's CDR3 is CASSPLVQETQYF. Here the CDR3 DNA reads TGTGCCAGTAGTCCCCTGGTACAAGAGACCCAGTACTTC. V and J are TRBV12-3 or TRBV12-4 and TRBJ2-5; the D is unclear. The CDR3 is 13 amino acids. Trimming took off 9 bases at V and 2 bases at J, with 13 bases between the two ends.

This clonotype was seen a few times. The rearrangement uses TRBV19 and TRBJ1-2, with D perhaps matching TRBD1 (6 bases). V was clipped by 4 bases and J by 5 bases, with 17 bases between them. The CDR3 loop spans 15 amino acids. Germline values: CDR1 LNHDA, CDR2 SQIVND (reference sequence). The CDR3 DNA reads TGTGCCAGTAGTACTAACCGCAGGGGAGCTTATGGCTACACCTTC. Translated, it gives CASSTNRRGAYGYTF.

The V call is TRBV19, the J call TRBJ2-1; TRBD2 is a possible D gene (6 bases). Germline CDR1 is LNHDA and CDR2 is SQIVND (reference sequence). This CDR3 has 15 amino acids. Trimming left V 1 base short and J 6 bases short, with 13 bases between. CDR3 nucleotide sequence: TGTGCCAGTAGTATAGGTGCGACTAGATCCAATGAGCAGTTCTTC. Protein sequence: CASSIGATRSNEQFF.

The sample holds a few counts of this clonotype. V usage is TRBV6-5 and J usage is TRBJ2-5; TRBD1 agrees at 10 bases. J gave up 3 bases and V 6 bases, and 4 bases lay outside the gene matches. The CDR3 spans 14 residues. Germline CDR1 MNHEY, CDR2 SVGAGI. The CDR3 region has the DNA TGTGCCAGCAGCCAGACAGGGGGCGAAGAGACCCAGTACTTC. Amino acid sequence: CASSQTGGEETQYF.

This clonotype was seen many times. The gene calls are TRBV27 and TRBJ2-7; D is undetermined. This CDR3 has 13 residues. Germline loops: CDR1 MNHEY, CDR2 SMNVEV (reference sequence). V was shortened by 0 bases and J by 2 bases, with 5 bases between the two germline ends. CDR3 coding DNA: TGTGCCAGCAGTTTATCCCACACCTACGAGCAGTACTTC. Translating it yields CASSLSHTYEQYF.

The chain employs TRBV12-3 or TRBV12-4 and TRBJ2-2; no firm D call. With 6 bases removed from V and 9 bases from J, the gap between germline ends came to 11 bases. The CDR3 totals 12 residues. In DNA form, the CDR3 reads TGTGCCAGCAGCCGGGCTCGCCGGGAGCTGTTTTTT. This translates into CASSRARRELFF.

This chain links TRBV12-3 or TRBV12-4 with TRBJ1-4; D possibly corresponds to TRBD1 (5 bases). V was clipped by 3 bases and J by 1 base, with 9 bases between them. The CDR3 totals 15 residues. CDR3 residues: CASSLWGGTNEKLFF. CDR3 bases: TGTGCCAGCAGTTTGTGGGGGGGAACTAATGAAAAACTGTTTTTT.

The chain carries TRBV15 and TRBJ2-3; TRBD2 matches at 13 bases. The CDR3 is made up of 15 amino acids. V trimming: 0 bases; J trimming: 14 bases; junction bases outside the gene matches: 8. Germline V CDR1 and CDR2: LNHNV, YYDKDF (reference sequence). The CDR3 DNA reads TGTGCCACCAGCAGAGACCGGACTAGCGGGAGTCATTGGTATTTT. It specifies CATSRDRTSGSHWYF.

The rearrangement joins TRBV7-3 to TRBJ2-7; 9 positions agree with TRBD1. Trimming took 5 bases from V and 6 from J; bases not matched to a gene: 8. The CDR3 consists of 14 residues. CDR1 and CDR2 (germline): SGHTA, FQGTGA. CDR3 protein: CASSEGGQGGEQYF. CDR3 bases: TGTGCCAGCAGCGAGGGGGGACAGGGTGGCGAGCAGTACTTC. The entire variable domain, with the rest obtained from reference TRBV7-3 and TRBJ2-7, is as follows: GAGVSQTPSNKVTEKGKYVELRCDPISGHTALYWYRQSLGQGPEFLIYFQGTGAADDSGLPNDRFFAVRPEGSVSTLKIQRTERGDSAVYLCASSEGGQGGEQYFGPGTRLTVT.

This clonotype was counted ten times or more. This chain connects TRBV10-3 to TRBJ1-5; 8 bases agree with TRBD1. Germline loops: CDR1 ENHRY, CDR2 SYGVKD. Trimming cost V 5 bases and J 4 bases; bases outside gene matches: 7. The CDR3 is 15 residues long. The CDR3: CAISSNGQGNQPQHF. In DNA form, the CDR3 reads TGTGCCATCAGTTCGAACGGACAGGGAAATCAGCCCCAGCATTTT.

Points on this clonotype: At one of its ends the junction is not consistent with the germline gene, which may arise from a read error. The V call is TRBV7-9, the J call TRBJ1-2; D remains unclear. The CDR3 contains 16 residues. Germline V gives CDR1 SEHNR, CDR2 FQNEAQ (reference sequence). The CDR3 nucleotides read TGCGCCAGCAGCCAAGGCCGGCCTTTGGGCAGAGACGGCTACACCTTC. This translates into CASSQGRPLGRDGYTF.

The genes are TRBV19 and TRBJ2-2, with 9 bases aligning to TRBD1. Germline values: CDR1 LNHDA, CDR2 SQIVND (reference sequence). This CDR3 comprises 15 residues. V lost 6 bases and J lost 3; bases outside the gene matches: 5. This CDR3 reads CASRVDRGDTGELFF. DNA of the CDR3: TGTGCCAGTAGGGTAGACAGGGGGGACACCGGGGAGCTGTTTTTT.